This T cell receptor (beta chain) derives from a study of blood T cell repertoires in COVID-19. Here immunoSEQ multiplex PCR was the method, and the copy in TCRdb shows in-frame clones only, minus some. The sample lists hundreds of thousands of clones, under 95% seen once, with more than 3% in the top ten. Germline-derived CDR1 and CDR2 are ENHRY and SYGVKD. The CDR3 runs to 13 residues. The ends lost 10 bases at V and 5 bases at J; junction bases unmatched: 6. Sequencing was performed on peripheral blood. The chain uses TRBV10-3 and TRBJ1-5; 9 bases agree with TRBD1. The TCR was taken from a woman aged 18 to 35 who had recovered from COVID-19. CDR3 protein: CATWTGADQPQHF. The CDR3, as DNA: TGTGCCACCTGGACAGGGGCGGATCAGCCCCAGCATTTT.